These T cell receptor beta chains were read from a single sample in a study of blood T cell repertoires in COVID-19. Sequencing used immunoSEQ multiplex PCR; TCRdb keeps in-frame clones, though not all of them. The sample has roughly 300,000 clones; roughly nine tenths are singletons. The sequencing sample was made of PBMCs or T cells enriched from blood (not recorded which). The receptors were gathered from a woman aged 25 to 39 who had recovered from COVID-19. CDR3s leave out the opening cysteine and the closing phenylalanine or tryptophan.

j_call v_call cdr3_aa
TRBJ1-1 TRBV12-3/TRBV12-4 ASSFNAEAF
TRBJ2-5 TRBV7-2 ASYPQGAETQY
TRBJ1-3 TRBV19 ASSSRTGRGNTIY
TRBJ1-5 TRBV6-1 ASSEGYGQPQH
TRBJ1-6 TRBV2 ASSLLSSPLH
TRBJ2-2 TRBV7-8 ASSISGATGELF
TRBJ2-1 TRBV28 ASSLAGGDLNEQF
TRBJ1-1 TRBV21-1 ASSKAPTRGYTEAF
TRBJ2-7 TRBV11-2 ASSALDRSYEQY
TRBJ2-7 TRBV6-5 ASREGGESYEQY
TRBJ2-2 TRBV6-2/TRBV6-3 ASSSIAHTGELF
TRBJ2-3 TRBV3-1/TRBV3-2 ASSHVTSGIRSGDTQY
TRBJ1-3 TRBV6-5 ASITAGNTIY